These 20 T cell receptor beta chains share one sample of origin, sequenced in a study of cytomegalovirus exposure and HLA in healthy donors listed by TCRdb under 2017. Library prep was done by the immunoSEQ multiplex PCR assay. This immuneACCESS table, as held by TCRdb, lists in-frame sequences with V and J called but not all clones. Of the missing ones, under half trace to an unresolved V gene in checked studies; the others have no known cause. Present in this sample are about 95,000 clones, 85% of which were seen just once. The leading ten clones occupy 20% of the sample. The sequenced material came from PBMCs. The receptor set was obtained from a man between 18 and 29 years old in good health and CMV-seropositive.

The chain uses TRBV6-6 and TRBJ1-2; D is possibly TRBD1 (5 bases). Trimming stripped 6 bases from V and 0 bases from J, with 11 bases between. The CDR3 runs to 14 residues. The germline CDR1 and CDR2 sequences are MNHNY and SVGAGI (reference sequence). DNA for the CDR3: TGTGCCAGCAGCGACGACAGTTCTAACTATGGCTACACCTTC. This translates into CASSDDSSNYGYTF.

This rearrangement joins TRBV5-1 to TRBJ2-7, with D tentatively TRBD1 (6 bases). The V gene lost 3 bases and the J gene lost 3 bases, with 13 bases spanning the gap. The germline gives CDR1 SGHRS, CDR2 YFSETQ. This CDR3 has 14 residues. In nucleotides, the CDR3 is TGCGCCAGCAGCTCCTGGACAGCTAACTACGAGCAGTACTTC. Its translation is CASSSWTANYEQYF. The variable domain in full, with the rest retrieved from reference TRBV5-1 and TRBJ2-7, is KAGVTQTPRYLIKTRGQQVTLSCSPISGHRSVSWYQQTPGQGLQFLFEYFSETQRNKGNFPGRFSGRQFSNSRSEMNVSTLELGDSALYLCASSSWTANYEQYFGPGTRLTVT.

The chain has TRBV9 and TRBJ2-7, with 7 bases matching TRBD1. The germline CDR1 and CDR2 sequences are SGDLS and YYNGEE. Trimming cost V 3 bases and J 5 bases; bases outside gene matches: 2. The CDR3 is 12 amino acids. CDR3 amino acids: CASSGTGDEQYF. In DNA form, the CDR3 reads TGTGCCAGCAGCGGAACAGGGGACGAGCAGTACTTC.

The chain joins TRBV30 to TRBJ2-3, with 13 bases aligning to TRBD2. The V and J ends lost 5 bases and 0 bases, in that order; junction bases with no gene match: 2. The CDR3 spans 15 residues. Looked up from germline, CDR1 is GTSNPN and CDR2 is SVGIG (reference sequence). The CDR3 coding sequence is TGTGCCTGGGGGGGACTAGCGGGGAGCACAGATACGCAGTATTTT. The encoded protein is CAWGGLAGSTDTQYF.

The chain carries TRBV6-1 and TRBJ2-7; 9 nucleotides line up with TRBD1. Per germline, CDR1 MNHNS and CDR2 SASEGT. V was clipped by 4 bases and J by 6 bases; unmatched bases: 4. CDR3 size: 13 residues. CDR3 DNA sequence: TGTGCCAGCAGTGTTGACAGGGGGTCCGAGCAGTACGTC. It is translated as CASSVDRGSEQYV.

The chain has TRBV5-1 and TRBJ2-7, with 10 positions matching TRBD1. The CDR3 extends over 15 amino acids. The V segment lost 0 bases and the J segment 5 bases; nucleotides outside the gene matches: 5. Germline CDR1 SGHRS, CDR2 YFSETQ. The CDR3 sequence: CASSLAGTGVHEQYF. CDR3 nucleotides: TGCGCCAGCAGCTTGGCCGGGACAGGGGTTCACGAGCAGTACTTC.

V is TRBV5-1 and J is TRBJ2-2; D possibly corresponds to TRBD2 (5 bases). Germline CDR1 reads SGHRS; CDR2 reads YFSETQ. Between the trimmed V and J ends, which lost 5 bases and 5 bases, there was a span of 13 bases. The CDR3 is 14 amino acids. CDR3 nucleotides: TGCGCCAGCAGGGTGACTACTGAGACCGGGGAGCTGTTTTTT. Translating it yields CASRVTTETGELFF.

The chain has TRBV10-3 and TRBJ2-2, with a possible D match to TRBD2 (6 bases). Germline CDR1 ENHRY, CDR2 SYGVKD. Trimming shortened V by 6 bases and J by 6 bases, and 8 bases separated the two germline ends. The CDR3 is 12 amino acids. As DNA, the CDR3 is TGTGCCATCAGGGGGGAGGCCGGGGAGCTGTTTTTT. This codes for CAIRGEAGELFF.

This chain joins TRBV19 and TRBJ1-2; tentatively, D is TRBD1 (6 bases). CDR3 length: 14 residues. In germline, CDR1 is LNHDA, CDR2 SQIVND (reference sequence). V lost 8 bases and J 4 bases, leaving 17 bases between the germline ends. The CDR3 here is CASRISGQSYGYTF. Here the CDR3 DNA reads TGTGCCAGTCGGATCTCGGGACAAAGCTATGGCTACACCTTC.

This chain uses TRBV19 with TRBJ2-1, with 7 nucleotides matching TRBD2. CDR3 length: 14 amino acids. In germline, CDR1 is LNHDA, CDR2 SQIVND (reference sequence). Germline trimming cut 5 bases from V and 8 bases from J; bases unmatched to any gene: 9. The CDR3 region has the DNA TGTGCCAGTAGTGTTCGGACTAGGCAAGATGAGCAGTTCTTC. Translating it yields CASSVRTRQDEQFF.

The chain combines TRBV25-1 with TRBJ2-3; tentative D call: TRBD1 (5 bases). The V gene's germline CDR1 is MGHDK and CDR2 SYGVNS. CDR3 size: 11 residues. Trimming pared 8 bases from V and 5 bases from J, leaving 8 bases between. The CDR3 coding sequence is TGTGCCAGCGGACATAAAGATACGCAGTATTTT. This sequence encodes CASGHKDTQYF.

The V call is TRBV4-1, the J call TRBJ2-7; 12 bases line up with TRBD2. V shed 2 bases and J 4 bases; nucleotides not matched to a gene: 6. CDR3 length: 16 residues. CDR1 and CDR2 from the germline V gene are MGHRA and YSYEKL. CDR3 sequence reads: CASSQKLTSGSYEQYF. The DNA of the CDR3 is TGCGCCAGCAGCCAAAAACTGACTAGCGGGAGTTACGAGCAGTACTTC.

V gene TRBV14 combines with J gene TRBJ2-1; 9 bases agree with TRBD1. CDR3 length: 14 residues. Germline lookup yields CDR1 SGHDN and CDR2 FVKESK. With V trimmed by 4 bases and J by 4 bases, 2 bases remained unmatched. The CDR3 bases are TGTGCCAGCAGCCGACAGGGGGTATACAATGAGCAGTTCTTC. It encodes CASSRQGVYNEQFF.

This clone rates as medium-sized. The rearrangement links TRBV2 to TRBJ2-5; 9 bases fit TRBD2. Germline trimming cut 1 base from V and 9 bases from J; bases unmatched to any gene: 9. CDR3 length: 15 residues. Germline loops: CDR1 SNHLY, CDR2 FYNNEI. The CDR3 nucleotides are TGTGCCAGCAGTGAAGGTAGCGGGGGCTTTAGGGCCCAGTACTTC. This codes for CASSEGSGGFRAQYF.

This chain links TRBV6-6 with TRBJ1-4; D is perhaps TRBD1 (6 bases). The CDR3 is 15 residues long. The V gene's germline CDR1 is MNHNY and CDR2 SVGAGI (reference sequence). Trimming pared 6 bases from V and 6 bases from J, leaving 17 bases between. CDR3: CASRQQGVWDEKLFF. CDR3 nucleotides: TGTGCCAGCAGACAACAGGGAGTCTGGGATGAAAAACTGTTTTTT.

CDR3: CASSYSLGLSYEQYF. DNA for the CDR3: TGTGCCAGCAGTTACTCCCTTGGACTGAGCTACGAGCAGTACTTC. The gene calls are TRBV27 and TRBJ2-7, with D perhaps TRBD2 (5 bases). The CDR3 is 15 amino acids. The ends were cut back, 4 bases at V and 3 bases at J, with 16 bases in the middle. Germline V CDR1 and CDR2: MNHEY, SMNVEV (reference sequence).

This chain joins TRBV5-4 and TRBJ1-1; D is perhaps TRBD1 (6 bases). The CDR3 contains 13 residues. V dropped 2 bases and J dropped 4 bases, with 9 bases sitting between them. Per germline, CDR1 SGHNT and CDR2 YYREEE (reference sequence). The CDR3: CASSFQGSTEAFF. In nucleotides, the CDR3 is TGTGCCAGCAGCTTTCAGGGGAGCACTGAAGCTTTCTTT.

The chain's CDR3 is CATSRPSTDTQYF. The CDR3 DNA is TGTGCCACCAGCAGACCTAGCACAGATACGCAGTATTTT. V and J are TRBV15 and TRBJ2-3, with no clear D. There are 13 residues in the CDR3. The germline V gene has CDR1 LNHNV and CDR2 YYDKDF (reference sequence). V was cut by 2 bases and J by 0 bases, with 3 bases left in between.

This rearrangement joins TRBV10-3 to TRBJ1-3, with D perhaps matching TRBD1 (6 bases). The CDR3 loop spans 15 amino acids. Per the germline V gene, CDR1 is ENHRY and CDR2 is SYGVKD. The germline V and J ends were trimmed by 6 bases and 0 bases, with 12 bases remaining between them. The CDR3 DNA reads TGTGCCATCAGCGGGACACCCGACTCTGGAAACACCATATATTTT. This sequence encodes CAISGTPDSGNTIYF.

The chain uses TRBV30 and TRBJ2-7, with TRBD1 matching over 10 bases. V lost 1 base and J lost 2; bases outside the gene matches: 2. The CDR3 covers 14 residues. Per germline, CDR1 GTSNPN and CDR2 SVGIG (reference sequence). CDR3 nucleotide sequence: TGTGCCTGGAGTGGGGGGACAGGGGCCTACGAGCAGTACTTC. It codes for CAWSGGTGAYEQYF.